This passage covers 18 T cell receptor beta chains from one sample sequenced in a study of blood T cell repertoires in COVID-19. Some clones are missing from TCRdb's copy, which holds only in-frame ones; the method was immunoSEQ multiplex PCR. The table lists 230,000 or so clones, 80% to 90% of them singletons, with approximately 2.3% in the top ten. What was sequenced was peripheral blood. The receptors shown here come from a man aged 35 to 55 who had recovered from COVID-19.

CDR3 sequence: CASSQREGLGAFF. CDR3 DNA: TGCGCCAGCAGCCAGCGCGAGGGCCTGGGAGCTTTCTTT. V and J are TRBV4-3 and TRBJ1-1; D remains unclear. The germline V gene has CDR1 LGHNA and CDR2 YSLEER. The CDR3 extends over 13 amino acids. The V end was cut by 3 bases, the J end by 10 bases, with 15 bases between.

The chain carries TRBV12-5 and TRBJ2-3; no clear D gene. The germline CDR1 and CDR2 sequences are LGHNT and FRNRAP. Trimming took 10 bases from V and 1 from J, leaving 12 bases between them. The CDR3 covers 13 residues. The CDR3 here is CATQPDRTDTQYF. For the CDR3, the DNA is TGTGCTACACAACCCGATCGCACAGATACGCAGTATTTT.

This chain uses TRBV10-3 with TRBJ2-3; no firm D call. The CDR3 covers 12 residues. V gave up 4 bases and J gave up 6 bases, with 8 bases separating them. Germline loops: CDR1 ENHRY, CDR2 SYGVKD. The CDR3 DNA follows: TGTGCCATCAGTGGTAGGCGGGATACGCAGTATTTT. Translation: CAISGRRDTQYF.

CDR3 coding DNA: TGTGCCAGCAGCCCTGGGACAGGACAAGAGACCCAGTACTTC. Translating it yields CASSPGTGQETQYF. J is TRBJ2-5 and V is TRBV2; 8 positions agree with TRBD1. The CDR3 sequence is 14 residues long. Germline CDR1 and CDR2: SNHLY and FYNNEI. V was clipped by 6 bases and J by 2 bases; unmatched bases: 5. Looking up the rest from reference TRBV2 and TRBJ2-5 gives the full variable domain: EPEVTQTPSHQVTQMGQEVILRCVPISNHLYFYWYRQILGQKVEFLVSFYNNEISEKSEIFDDQFSVERPDGSNFTLKIRSTKLEDSAMYFCASSPGTGQETQYFGPGTRLLVL.

This clone appeared a few times. The chain has TRBV6-4 and TRBJ2-7; unclear D gene. Per the germline V gene, CDR1 is MRHNA and CDR2 is SNTAGT. The CDR3 consists of 15 residues. V was shortened by 5 bases and J by 4 bases, with 18 bases between the two germline ends. CDR3 in DNA: TGTGCCAGCAGTTCAGCGCCGGCTCCCTATTACGAGCAGTACTTC. Its protein product is CASSSAPAPYYEQYF.

The gene calls are TRBV10-2 and TRBJ2-5; no clear D. Germline-derived CDR1 and CDR2 are WSHSY and SAAADI. The CDR3 covers 15 residues. The germline V and J ends were trimmed by 6 bases and 1 base, with 15 bases remaining between them. CDR3 protein: CASRDMELSQETQYF. In DNA form, the CDR3 reads TGCGCCAGCAGAGATATGGAGCTGTCCCAAGAGACCCAGTACTTC.

This clone was seen just once. This sequence joins TRBV5-1 and TRBJ1-1, with 7 bases identical to TRBD1. After removal of 4 bases from V and 0 bases from J, the junction contained 6 bases not matched to a gene. Germline CDR1 SGHRS, CDR2 YFSETQ. The CDR3 runs to 15 residues. CDR3 region: CASSGGQVMNTEAFF. The CDR3 DNA sequence: TGCGCCAGCAGCGGAGGACAGGTTATGAACACTGAAGCTTTCTTT. Full variable domain (remainder filled in from reference TRBV5-1 and TRBJ1-1): KAGVTQTPRYLIKTRGQQVTLSCSPISGHRSVSWYQQTPGQGLQFLFEYFSETQRNKGNFPGRFSGRQFSNSRSEMNVSTLELGDSALYLCASSGGQVMNTEAFFGQGTRLTVV.

This sequence joins TRBV4-3 and TRBJ2-5, with 9 bases aligning to TRBD2. Germline CDR1 and CDR2: LGHNA and YSLEER. This CDR3 contains 18 residues. J gave up 4 bases and V 0 bases, and 12 bases lay outside the gene matches. The CDR3 is CASSQDLISGSKLETQYF. The CDR3 nucleotides are TGCGCCAGCAGCCAAGATCTGATTAGCGGGAGCAAGCTAGAGACCCAGTACTTC.

This clone was counted a single time. Germline and junction disagree at one end, which may indicate a read error. The chain recombines TRBV5-8 with TRBJ2-2, with 7 bases matching TRBD1. Germline CDR1 SGHTS, CDR2 YDEGEE. The CDR3 has 15 residues. The CDR3 sequence is CASSPGQSNTGVLFF. CDR3 bases: TGTGCCAGCAGCCCGGGACAGTCGAACACCGGGGTGCTGTTTTTT. Complete variable domain (other parts from reference TRBV5-8 and TRBJ2-2): EAGVTQSPTHLIKTRGQQATLRCSPISGHTSVYWYQQALGLGLQFLLWYDEGEERNRGNFPPRFSGRQFPNYSSELNVNALELEDSALYLCASSPGQSNTGVLFFGEGSRLTVL.

J is TRBJ1-4 and V is TRBV19; D ambiguous. The CDR3 loop spans 14 amino acids. CDR1 and CDR2 from the germline V gene are LNHDA and SQIVND (reference sequence). The germline V and J ends were trimmed by 6 bases and 8 bases, with 16 bases remaining between them. The DNA for the CDR3 is TGTGCCAGTAGGATGGAGGGATCAGGAGAAAAACTGTTTTTT. Translation: CASRMEGSGEKLFF.

The chain combines TRBV7-9 with TRBJ1-1, with D possibly matching TRBD1 (6 bases). Germline lookup yields CDR1 SEHNR and CDR2 FQNEAQ (reference sequence). The CDR3 totals 13 residues. Between the trimmed V and J ends, which lost 7 bases and 1 base, there was a span of 10 bases. The CDR3 DNA reads TGTGCCAGCACCATACAGGGGAACACTGAAGCTTTCTTT. Translated: CASTIQGNTEAFF.

This chain uses TRBV11-3 with TRBJ2-3; 11 nucleotides match TRBD2. The CDR3 consists of 16 residues. The germline V gene encodes CDR1 SGHNT and CDR2 YENEEA. V shed 3 bases, J shed 5 bases, and the junction held 7 bases outside the gene matches. CDR3 loop: CASSLNSGGGLDTQYF. CDR3 coding DNA: TGTGCCAGCAGCTTGAATAGCGGGGGGGGGCTAGATACGCAGTATTTT.

CDR3 DNA: TGTGCCAGCAGTGCTTATAATGAAAAACTGTTTTTT. Translated: CASSAYNEKLFF. This chain joins TRBV25-1 and TRBJ1-4; D is undetermined. The CDR3 runs 12 residues. The V end lost 4 bases, the J end lost 4 bases, and 4 bases lay between the germline ends. Germline assignment: CDR1 MGHDK and CDR2 SYGVNS.

The chain uses TRBV11-2 and TRBJ2-3; no firm D call. V lost 1 base to trimming and J lost 6 bases, with 5 bases between them. This CDR3 has 12 residues. CDR1 is SGHAT, CDR2 FQNNGV, per germline. The CDR3 DNA reads as TGTGCCAGCAGCTTAGGCGTGGATACGCAGTATTTT. Its translation: CASSLGVDTQYF. Based on the CDR3 plus reference TRBV11-2 and TRBJ2-3, the full variable domain is EAGVAQSPRYKIIEKRQSVAFWCNPISGHATLYWYQQILGQGPKLLIQFQNNGVVDDSQLPKDRFSAERLKGVDSTLKIQPAKLEDSAVYLCASSLGVDTQYFGPGTRLTVL.

This chain links TRBV3-1 (or the pseudogene TRBV3-2) with TRBJ2-7, with 9 bases that match TRBD1. This CDR3 region has 14 residues. In germline, CDR1 is LGHDT, CDR2 YNNKEL (reference sequence). Trimming cost V 3 bases and J 7 bases; bases outside gene matches: 7. CDR3 DNA sequence: TGTGCCAGCAGCCATTCCGACAGGGGGGGAGAGCAGTACTTC. The encoded protein is CASSHSDRGGEQYF.

This clone has only a few counts. The chain has TRBV6-6 and TRBJ1-4; TRBD1 might be the D (6 bases). Trimming shortened V by 6 bases and J by 0 bases, and 29 bases separated the two germline ends. The CDR3 extends over 21 amino acids. From germline, CDR1 is MNHNY and CDR2 SVGAGI (reference sequence). The chain's CDR3 is CASSRPVLGARGIATNEKLFF. The CDR3 DNA reads as TGTGCCAGCAGCCGCCCGGTTTTGGGGGCGAGGGGAATTGCAACTAATGAAAAACTGTTTTTT.

The rearrangement joins TRBV13 to TRBJ2-3; unclear D gene. The CDR3 totals 13 residues. V was cut by 5 bases and J by 5 bases, with 11 bases left in between. The germline gives CDR1 PRHDT, CDR2 FYEKMQ (reference sequence). The CDR3 coding sequence is TGTGCCAGCAGCCCGCCAACTCGAGATACGCAGTATTTT. Translated: CASSPPTRDTQYF.

This clone was seen a few times. The rearrangement joins TRBV5-1 to TRBJ2-3; TRBD2 matches at 8 bases. With 2 bases clipped from V and 0 bases from J, the junction kept 5 bases outside the gene matches. CDR3 length: 16 residues. Germline values: CDR1 SGHRS, CDR2 YFSETQ. In nucleotides, the CDR3 is TGCGCCAGCAGCTTAATAGCTAGCGGGAGCACAGATACGCAGTATTTT. Protein product: CASSLIASGSTDTQYF.